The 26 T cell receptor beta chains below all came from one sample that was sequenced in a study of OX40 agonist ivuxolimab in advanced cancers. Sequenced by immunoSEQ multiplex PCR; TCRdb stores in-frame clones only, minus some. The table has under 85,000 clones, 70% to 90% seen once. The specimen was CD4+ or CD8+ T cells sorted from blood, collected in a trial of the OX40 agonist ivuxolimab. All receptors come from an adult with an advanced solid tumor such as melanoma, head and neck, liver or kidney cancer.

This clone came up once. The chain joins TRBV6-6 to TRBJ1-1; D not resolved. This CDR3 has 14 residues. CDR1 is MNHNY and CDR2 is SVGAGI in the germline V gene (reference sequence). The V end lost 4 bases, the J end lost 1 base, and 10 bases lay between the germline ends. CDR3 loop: CASSSGPQNTEAFF. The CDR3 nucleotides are TGTGCCAGCAGTTCAGGACCGCAGAACACTGAAGCTTTCTTT.

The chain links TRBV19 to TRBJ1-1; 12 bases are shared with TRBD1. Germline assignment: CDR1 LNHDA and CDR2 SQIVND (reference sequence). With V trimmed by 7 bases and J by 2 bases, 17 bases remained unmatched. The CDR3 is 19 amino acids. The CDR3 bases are TGTGCCAGTACTCCCTTACCGAGGGGGACAGGGGGCTTTAACACTGAAGCTTTCTTT. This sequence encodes CASTPLPRGTGGFNTEAFF.

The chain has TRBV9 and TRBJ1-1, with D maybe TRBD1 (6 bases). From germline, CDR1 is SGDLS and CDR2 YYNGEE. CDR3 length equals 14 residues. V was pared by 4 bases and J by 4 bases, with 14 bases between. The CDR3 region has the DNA TGTGCCAGCAGCACCCTACAGGGTGGCACTGAAGCTTTCTTT. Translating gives CASSTLQGGTEAFF.

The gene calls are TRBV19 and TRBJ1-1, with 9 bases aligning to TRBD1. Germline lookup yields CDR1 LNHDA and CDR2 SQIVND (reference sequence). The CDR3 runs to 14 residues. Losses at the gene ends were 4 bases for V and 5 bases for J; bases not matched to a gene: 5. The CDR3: CASSKGQGLTEAFF. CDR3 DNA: TGTGCCAGTAGTAAGGGACAGGGTTTAACTGAAGCTTTCTTT.

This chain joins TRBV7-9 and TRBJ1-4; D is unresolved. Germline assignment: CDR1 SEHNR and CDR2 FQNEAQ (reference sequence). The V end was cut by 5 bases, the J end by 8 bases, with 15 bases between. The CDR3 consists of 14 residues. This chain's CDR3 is CASSPSLGTEKLFF. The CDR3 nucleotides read TGTGCCAGCAGCCCCTCCCTCGGAACCGAAAAACTGTTTTTT.

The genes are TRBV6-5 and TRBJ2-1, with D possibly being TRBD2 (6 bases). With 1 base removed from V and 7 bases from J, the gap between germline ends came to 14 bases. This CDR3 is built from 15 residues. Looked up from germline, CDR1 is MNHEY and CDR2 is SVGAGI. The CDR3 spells CASSYWASRGNEQFF. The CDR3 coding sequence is TGTGCCAGCAGTTACTGGGCGAGCCGGGGGAATGAGCAGTTCTTC.

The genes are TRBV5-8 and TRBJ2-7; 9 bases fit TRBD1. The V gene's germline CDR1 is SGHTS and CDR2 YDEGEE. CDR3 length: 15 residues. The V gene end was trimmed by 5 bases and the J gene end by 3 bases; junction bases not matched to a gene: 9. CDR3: CASRRTGTGSYEQYF. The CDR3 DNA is TGTGCCAGCAGACGCACCGGGACAGGGAGCTACGAGCAGTACTTC.

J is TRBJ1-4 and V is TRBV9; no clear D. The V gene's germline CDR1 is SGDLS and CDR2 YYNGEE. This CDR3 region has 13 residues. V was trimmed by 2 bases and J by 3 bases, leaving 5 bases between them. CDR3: CASSVRANEKLFF. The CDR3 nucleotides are TGTGCCAGCAGCGTCCGTGCTAATGAAAAACTGTTTTTT.

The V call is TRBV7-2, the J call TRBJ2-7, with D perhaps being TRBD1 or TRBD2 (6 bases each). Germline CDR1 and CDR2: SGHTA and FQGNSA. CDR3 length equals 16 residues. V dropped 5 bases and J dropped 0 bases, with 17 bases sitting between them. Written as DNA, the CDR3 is TGTGCCAGCAGCCCCGAGCGCAGGGGACTCTCCTACGAGCAGTACTTC. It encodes CASSPERRGLSYEQYF.

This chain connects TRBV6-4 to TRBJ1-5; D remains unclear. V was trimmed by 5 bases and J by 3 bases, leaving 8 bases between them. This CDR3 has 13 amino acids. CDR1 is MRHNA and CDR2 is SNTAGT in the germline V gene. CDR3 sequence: CASSQETNQPQHF. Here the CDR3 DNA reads TGTGCCAGCAGTCAAGAGACCAATCAGCCCCAGCATTTT.

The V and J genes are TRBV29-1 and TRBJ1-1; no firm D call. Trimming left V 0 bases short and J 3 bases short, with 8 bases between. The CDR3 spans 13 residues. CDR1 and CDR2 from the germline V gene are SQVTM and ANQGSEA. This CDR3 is CSVEDSMDTEAFF. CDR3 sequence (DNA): TGCAGCGTTGAAGACTCCATGGACACTGAAGCTTTCTTT.

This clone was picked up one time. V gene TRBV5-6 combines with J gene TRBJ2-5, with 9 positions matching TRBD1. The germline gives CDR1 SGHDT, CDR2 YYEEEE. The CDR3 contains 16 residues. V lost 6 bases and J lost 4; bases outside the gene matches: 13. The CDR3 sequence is CASTFPGTGNRETQYF. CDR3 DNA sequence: TGTGCCAGCACTTTCCCCGGGACAGGGAATCGAGAGACCCAGTACTTC.

CDR3 in DNA: TGCGCCAGCAGCCACCCGGTGTCTGACTATGGCTACACCTTC. Its protein is CASSHPVSDYGYTF. The chain joins TRBV4-1 to TRBJ1-2; no firm D call. Germline CDR1 and CDR2: MGHRA and YSYEKL. The V end lost 3 bases, the J end lost 3 bases, and 11 bases lay between the germline ends. CDR3 length: 14 residues.

CDR3 residues: CASSQEAVGSIYGYTF. Here the CDR3 DNA reads TGCGCCAGCAGCCAAGAGGCGGTCGGCAGCATTTACGGCTACACCTTC. J is TRBJ1-2 and V is TRBV4-1, with D unresolved. The CDR3 is 16 residues long. The ends were cut back, 0 bases at V and 8 bases at J, with 19 bases in the middle. Looked up from germline, CDR1 is MGHRA and CDR2 is YSYEKL.

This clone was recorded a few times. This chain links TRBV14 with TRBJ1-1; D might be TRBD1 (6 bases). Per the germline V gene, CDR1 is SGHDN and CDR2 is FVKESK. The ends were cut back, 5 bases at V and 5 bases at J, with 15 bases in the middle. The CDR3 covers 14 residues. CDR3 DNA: TGTGCCAGCAGCTGGGACATGCAGGGGACTGAAGCTTTCTTT. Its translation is CASSWDMQGTEAFF. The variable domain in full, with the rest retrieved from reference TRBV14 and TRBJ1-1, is EAGVTQFPSHSVIEKGQTVTLRCDPISGHDNLYWYRRVMGKEIKFLLHFVKESKQDESGMPNNRFLAERTGGTYSTLKVQPAELEDSGVYFCASSWDMQGTEAFFGQGTRLTVV.

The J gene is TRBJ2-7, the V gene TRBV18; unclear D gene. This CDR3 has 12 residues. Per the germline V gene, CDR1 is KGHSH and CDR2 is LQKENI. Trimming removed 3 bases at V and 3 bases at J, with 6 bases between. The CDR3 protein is CASSPADYEQYF. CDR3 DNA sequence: TGTGCCAGCTCACCTGCCGACTACGAGCAGTACTTC.

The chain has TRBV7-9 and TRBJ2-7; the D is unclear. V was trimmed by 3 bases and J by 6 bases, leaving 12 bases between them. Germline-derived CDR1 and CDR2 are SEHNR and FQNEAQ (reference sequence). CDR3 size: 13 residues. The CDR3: CASSLGYAREQYF. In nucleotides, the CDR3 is TGTGCCAGCAGCTTGGGGTACGCACGCGAGCAGTACTTC.

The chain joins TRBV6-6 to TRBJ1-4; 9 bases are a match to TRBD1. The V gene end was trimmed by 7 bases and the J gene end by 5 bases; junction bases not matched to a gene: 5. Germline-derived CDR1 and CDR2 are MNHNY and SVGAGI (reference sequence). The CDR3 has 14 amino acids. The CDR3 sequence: CASNGQGKNEKLFF. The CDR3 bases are TGTGCCAGCAATGGACAGGGGAAAAATGAAAAACTGTTTTTT.

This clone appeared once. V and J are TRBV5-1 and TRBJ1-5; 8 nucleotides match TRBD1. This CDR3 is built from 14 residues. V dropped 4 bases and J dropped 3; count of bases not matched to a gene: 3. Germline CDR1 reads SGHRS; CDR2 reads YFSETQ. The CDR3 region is CASSPTGDNQPQHF. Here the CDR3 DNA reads TGCGCCAGCAGCCCGACAGGGGACAATCAGCCCCAGCATTTT.

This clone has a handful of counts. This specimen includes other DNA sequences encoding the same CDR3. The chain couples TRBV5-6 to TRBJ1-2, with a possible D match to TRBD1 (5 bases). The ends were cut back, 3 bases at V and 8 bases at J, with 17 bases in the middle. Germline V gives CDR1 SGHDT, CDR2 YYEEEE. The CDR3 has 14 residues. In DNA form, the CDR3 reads TGTGCCAGCAGCTACGGGACGGGGGGGGGAGGCTACACCTTC. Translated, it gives CASSYGTGGGGYTF.

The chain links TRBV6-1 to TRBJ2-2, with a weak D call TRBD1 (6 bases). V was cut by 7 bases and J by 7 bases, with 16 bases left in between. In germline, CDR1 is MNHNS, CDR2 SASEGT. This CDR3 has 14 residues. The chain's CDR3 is CASNRQAYGGELFF. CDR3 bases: TGTGCCAGCAATCGACAGGCTTACGGCGGGGAGCTGTTTTTT.

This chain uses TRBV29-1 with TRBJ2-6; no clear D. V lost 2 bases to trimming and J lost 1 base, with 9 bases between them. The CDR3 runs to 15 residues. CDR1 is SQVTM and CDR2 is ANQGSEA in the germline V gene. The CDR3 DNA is TGCAGCGTTGAACAGTTGATATCTGGGGCCAACGTCCTGACTTTC. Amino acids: CSVEQLISGANVLTF. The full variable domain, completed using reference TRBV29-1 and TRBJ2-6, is SAVISQKPSRDICQRGTSLTIQCQVDSQVTMMFWYRQQPGQSLTLIATANQGSEATYESGFVIDKFPISRPNLTFSTLTVSNMSPEDSSIYLCSVEQLISGANVLTFGAGSRLTVL.

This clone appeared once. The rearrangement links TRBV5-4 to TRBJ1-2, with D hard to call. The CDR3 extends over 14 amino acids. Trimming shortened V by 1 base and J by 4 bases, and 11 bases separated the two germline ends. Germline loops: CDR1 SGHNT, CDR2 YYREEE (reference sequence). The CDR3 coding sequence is TGTGCCAGCAGCTTGATATCGGGAGCCTATGGCTACACCTTC. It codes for CASSLISGAYGYTF. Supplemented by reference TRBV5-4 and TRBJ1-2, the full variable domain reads ETGVTQSPTHLIKTRGQQVTLRCSSQSGHNTVSWYQQALGQGPQFIFQYYREEENGRGNFPPRFSGLQFPNYSSELNVNALELDDSALYLCASSLISGAYGYTFGSGTRLTVV.

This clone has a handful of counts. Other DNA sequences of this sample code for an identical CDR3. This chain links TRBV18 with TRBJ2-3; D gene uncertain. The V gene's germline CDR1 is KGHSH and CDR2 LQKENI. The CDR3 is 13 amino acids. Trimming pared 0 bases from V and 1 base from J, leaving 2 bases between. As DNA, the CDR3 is TGTGCCAGCTCACCACCGGGCACAGATACGCAGTATTTT. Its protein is CASSPPGTDTQYF.

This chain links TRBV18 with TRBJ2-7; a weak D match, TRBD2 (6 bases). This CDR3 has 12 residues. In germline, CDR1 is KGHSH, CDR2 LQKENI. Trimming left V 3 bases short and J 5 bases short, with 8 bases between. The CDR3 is CASSPGGDEQYF. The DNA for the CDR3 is TGTGCCAGCTCACCTGGAGGGGACGAGCAGTACTTC.

The CDR3: CASSSPGTQAGELFF. The CDR3, as DNA: TGTGCCAGCAGCTCTCCCGGGACACAAGCCGGGGAGCTGTTTTTT. V usage is TRBV21-1 and J usage is TRBJ2-2; TRBD1, the D gene given by the table, was not confirmed from the DNA. TRBV21-1 corresponds to a pseudogene. The CDR3 covers 15 residues.